Each of the 8 T cell receptor beta chains below was sequenced from the same sample in a study of cytomegalovirus exposure and HLA in healthy donors. Amplification used 60 Vbeta primers and 13 Jbeta primers. This table comes from immunoSEQ multiplex PCR, and its TCRdb copy is limited to in-frame clones, with some not included. Counted here are about 170,000 clones, 80% occurring once; the ten biggest clones make up almost 7%. Material for sequencing was PBMCs. These receptors all stem from a man in his thirties or forties in good health and CMV-seropositive.

The gene calls are TRBV7-9 and TRBJ2-2; possibly TRBD2 for D (6 bases). Trimming pared 4 bases from V and 0 bases from J, leaving 15 bases between. The CDR3 runs 17 residues. Germline V lookup: CDR1 SEHNR, CDR2 FQNEAQ (reference sequence). The CDR3 coding sequence is TGTGCCAGCAGCTCACCGCCCGGGACTCCGAACACCGGGGAGCTGTTTTTT. Encoded protein: CASSSPPGTPNTGELFF.

This clone turned up a few times. The V and J genes are TRBV7-2 and TRBJ1-2, with 10 bases identical to TRBD1. The CDR3 contains 15 residues. Germline loops: CDR1 SGHTA, CDR2 FQGNSA. J gave up 7 bases and V 4 bases, and 9 bases lay outside the gene matches. The CDR3 sequence is CASSSPGQGLSGYTF. In nucleotides, the CDR3 is TGTGCCAGCAGCTCGCCGGGACAGGGGCTCTCTGGCTACACCTTC.

The CDR3 nucleotides read TGTGCCAGTCACGTGGCAGGGGGCCCCGGGGAGCTGTTTTTT. Its protein product is CASHVAGGPGELFF. The V gene is TRBV28, the J gene TRBJ2-2; 8 bases map to TRBD1. CDR1 MDHEN and CDR2 SYDVKM come from the germline V gene. The CDR3 sequence is 14 residues long. V gave up 9 bases and J gave up 6 bases; unmatched junction bases: 9.

In this sample, this clone turned up once. V is TRBV6-1 and J is TRBJ1-3, with TRBD1 as a possible D gene (6 bases). Trimming left V 5 bases short and J 4 bases short, with 12 bases between. The CDR3 is 14 residues long. Germline lookup yields CDR1 MNHNS and CDR2 SASEGT. CDR3 protein: CASSPQGQGNTIYF. For the CDR3, the DNA is TGTGCCAGCAGTCCACAGGGTCAGGGAAACACCATATATTTT.

This chain connects TRBV4-1 to TRBJ2-5; TRBD2 matches 7 bases. From germline, CDR1 is MGHRA and CDR2 YSYEKL. The CDR3 totals 14 residues. V was pared by 1 base and J by 4 bases, with 3 bases of the junction left unmatched. CDR3 bases: TGCGCCAGCAGCCAAGTTGCGGGGGTAGAGACCCAGTACTTC. It encodes CASSQVAGVETQYF.

V gene TRBV7-8 combines with J gene TRBJ2-7; TRBD1 aligns across 9 bases. In germline, CDR1 is SGHVS, CDR2 FQNEAQ. This CDR3 is built from 15 residues. Germline trimming cut 5 bases from V and 1 base from J; bases unmatched to any gene: 6. The chain's CDR3 is CASSPGDRASYEQYF. The CDR3 DNA reads TGTGCCAGCAGCCCAGGGGACAGGGCATCCTACGAGCAGTACTTC.

This chain uses TRBV5-1 with TRBJ2-5, with D maybe TRBD1 (5 bases). The DNA matches TRBJ2-7 better at its end, which makes the J call doubtful. CDR3 length equals 15 residues. Germline lookup yields CDR1 SGHRS and CDR2 YFSETQ. The CDR3 DNA reads TGCGCCAGCAGCTTACTCAGGGTGCCGTCCTACGAGCAGTACTTC. It specifies CASSLLRVPSYEQYF.

This rearrangement joins TRBV28 to TRBJ2-7, with 7 bases matching TRBD1. The V segment lost 4 bases and the J segment 3 bases; nucleotides outside the gene matches: 18. The CDR3 runs to 18 residues. The germline V gene encodes CDR1 MDHEN and CDR2 SYDVKM. The chain's CDR3 is CASSSTSTGSTYIYEQYF. The DNA of the CDR3 is TGTGCCAGCAGTTCGACGTCGACAGGGTCTACCTATATCTACGAGCAGTACTTC.